The rows below give T cell receptor beta chains drawn from one sample of a study of T cells expressing NK-cell markers. Each CDR3 protein gets one entry in TCRdb, which reprocessed the 5' RACE reads and gives no DNA. This repertoire includes over 150,000 distinct CDR3 sequences. The sequenced sample consisted of blood T cells: a sorted CD56 or NKG2C T cell subset, CD4+ or CD8+ T cells, or bulk PBMC T cells (not recorded which). These receptors all come from a man aged 18-75 years in good health. The CDR3 runs from the conserved cysteine through the conserved F or W. Fields, in order: V gene, clone size, J gene, CDR3 protein. Some rows have no size entry. The others give once, few or many, or a class for an expanded clone.

V gene: TRBV7-6; clone size: NA; J gene: TRBJ1-2; CDR3 protein: CASSLGPGRGQTNYGYTF
V gene: TRBV19; clone size: NA; J gene: TRBJ1-2; CDR3 protein: CASSIMGQDYGYTF
V gene: TRBV5-6; clone size: NA; J gene: TRBJ1-2; CDR3 protein: CASSSGTGGPYGYTF
V gene: TRBV7-2; clone size: NA; J gene: TRBJ2-1; CDR3 protein: CASSPKGGTSGGSYNEQFF
V gene: TRBV27; clone size: NA; J gene: TRBJ2-7; CDR3 protein: CASRQLGGPRYEQYF
V gene: TRBV6-1; clone size: NA; J gene: TRBJ2-3; CDR3 protein: CASSEQGFTDTQYF
V gene: TRBV10-3; clone size: NA; J gene: TRBJ1-3; CDR3 protein: CAISESAEVSTIYF
V gene: TRBV11-1; clone size: NA; J gene: TRBJ2-3; CDR3 protein: CASSTRLARSSGTDTQYF
V gene: TRBV5-1; clone size: medium-sized; J gene: TRBJ2-5; CDR3 protein: CASTRDSGMETQYF
V gene: TRBV6-1; clone size: NA; J gene: TRBJ2-1; CDR3 protein: CASSFGVGGSEQFF
V gene: TRBV15; clone size: NA; J gene: TRBJ1-1; CDR3 protein: CATSRWTGANTEAFF
V gene: TRBV7-8; clone size: NA; J gene: TRBJ1-1; CDR3 protein: CASSNTRDRVTEAFF
V gene: TRBV12-3/TRBV12-4; clone size: NA; J gene: TRBJ2-2; CDR3 protein: CASTFWGDTGELFF
V gene: TRBV6-1; clone size: NA; J gene: TRBJ2-1; CDR3 protein: CASRFGTSGVNEQFF
V gene: TRBV28; clone size: NA; J gene: TRBJ2-3; CDR3 protein: CASSFKPRLAGGPFPDTQYF
V gene: TRBV6-1; clone size: NA; J gene: TRBJ2-5; CDR3 protein: CASRPGRLAGEETQYF
V gene: TRBV9; clone size: NA; J gene: TRBJ2-3; CDR3 protein: CASSALLGTGGEDTQYF
V gene: TRBV5-1; clone size: NA; J gene: TRBJ2-7; CDR3 protein: CASSAGWGQAIYEQYF
V gene: TRBV20-1; clone size: NA; J gene: TRBJ1-2; CDR3 protein: CSARDRASPFYGYTF
V gene: TRBV2; clone size: NA; J gene: TRBJ2-7; CDR3 protein: CASFRVAGDYEQYF
V gene: TRBV6-2/TRBV6-3; clone size: NA; J gene: TRBJ2-1; CDR3 protein: CASSPGTSGGVTYNEQFF
V gene: TRBV25-1; clone size: NA; J gene: TRBJ2-7; CDR3 protein: CASSEGRDLGGPYEQYF
V gene: TRBV11-2; clone size: NA; J gene: TRBJ1-2; CDR3 protein: CASSLVASASRGYTF
V gene: TRBV12-3/TRBV12-4; clone size: NA; J gene: TRBJ2-7; CDR3 protein: CASGQGPSYEQYF
V gene: TRBV10-3; clone size: NA; J gene: TRBJ1-2; CDR3 protein: CAISTGTASYGYTF
V gene: TRBV2; clone size: NA; J gene: TRBJ2-4; CDR3 protein: CASSKALAGAIPKNIQYF
V gene: TRBV29-1; clone size: NA; J gene: TRBJ1-2; CDR3 protein: CSVGGGANYGYTF
V gene: TRBV19; clone size: NA; J gene: TRBJ2-3; CDR3 protein: CASSDWDPRMEQYF
V gene: TRBV7-7; clone size: NA; J gene: TRBJ2-1; CDR3 protein: CASSFGTATGEQFF
V gene: TRBV6-1; clone size: NA; J gene: TRBJ1-5; CDR3 protein: CASSTGGGLDQPQHF
V gene: TRBV28; clone size: NA; J gene: TRBJ2-4; CDR3 protein: CASSLWGSPGPKNIQYF
V gene: TRBV2; clone size: NA; J gene: TRBJ2-6; CDR3 protein: CATRLSTNVLTF
V gene: TRBV11-1; clone size: NA; J gene: TRBJ1-6; CDR3 protein: CASSFKGNNSPLHF
V gene: TRBV13; clone size: NA; J gene: TRBJ2-3; CDR3 protein: CASSGRTGDPDTQYF
V gene: TRBV24-1; clone size: NA; J gene: TRBJ2-3; CDR3 protein: CATSDPGSTDTQYF
V gene: TRBV15; clone size: NA; J gene: TRBJ2-2; CDR3 protein: CATGTGAAGELFF
V gene: TRBV6-1; clone size: NA; J gene: TRBJ1-6; CDR3 protein: CASDELTQGLGGSPLHF
V gene: TRBV5-1; clone size: NA; J gene: TRBJ2-1; CDR3 protein: CATRPVLNEQFF
V gene: TRBV24-1; clone size: NA; J gene: TRBJ1-5; CDR3 protein: CATRGQGINQPQHF
V gene: TRBV3-1; clone size: NA; J gene: TRBJ2-1; CDR3 protein: CASSPPLRDEQFF
V gene: TRBV6-4; clone size: NA; J gene: TRBJ2-1; CDR3 protein: CASSEAGQANEQFF
V gene: TRBV25-1; clone size: NA; J gene: TRBJ2-2; CDR3 protein: CASSDSDRGSAGELFF
V gene: TRBV5-1; clone size: NA; J gene: TRBJ2-4; CDR3 protein: CASSLMPTDSLAKNIQYF
V gene: TRBV30; clone size: NA; J gene: TRBJ2-7; CDR3 protein: CAWSVLQGVGGQYF
V gene: TRBV2; clone size: NA; J gene: TRBJ2-5; CDR3 protein: CASRRVAETQYF
V gene: TRBV20-1; clone size: NA; J gene: TRBJ1-1; CDR3 protein: CSARDLVQSNTEAFF
V gene: TRBV10-3; clone size: NA; J gene: TRBJ1-5; CDR3 protein: CAISEGALNQPQHF
V gene: TRBV6-2/TRBV6-3; clone size: NA; J gene: TRBJ1-2; CDR3 protein: CASSYGETTGQINYGYTF